The 23 T cell receptor beta chains below all came from one sample that was sequenced in a study of radiation and T cells in renal cell carcinoma. Sequencing used immunoSEQ multiplex PCR; TCRdb keeps in-frame clones, though not all of them. The table lists about 91,000 clones, about 79% of them singletons. Time point specified: baseline pretreatment blood. Treatment given: 15 Gy SBRT to primary tumor, nephrectomy 4 weeks later. The specimen comprised blood, sampled from a patient whose treatment included radiotherapy and nephrectomy. The receptors shown here come from a man aged 60 to 69 with renal cell carcinoma.

The chain employs TRBV5-5 and TRBJ1-5; 7 nucleotides line up with TRBD1. CDR3 length: 17 amino acids. The V and J ends lost 4 bases and 3 bases, in that order; junction bases with no gene match: 13. CDR1 is SGHKS, CDR2 YYEKEE, per germline (reference sequence). In nucleotides, the CDR3 is TGTGCCAGCAGCCTATACGCCACACAGGGGAACAATCAGCCCCAGCATTTT. Protein: CASSLYATQGNNQPQHF.

The chain uses TRBV29-1 and TRBJ2-7, with 7 bases that match TRBD2. Germline V gives CDR1 SQVTM, CDR2 ANQGSEA. Losses at the gene ends were 6 bases for V and 0 bases for J; bases not matched to a gene: 8. CDR3 length: 14 amino acids. This CDR3 reads CSVAGLRNSYEQYF. The CDR3 nucleotides read TGCAGCGTGGCGGGACTACGGAACTCCTACGAGCAGTACTTC.

This chain uses TRBV27 with TRBJ1-5, with D possibly TRBD1 on 5 matching bases. Germline CDR1 and CDR2: MNHEY and SMNVEV (reference sequence). Trimming took 1 base from V and 11 from J, leaving 18 bases between them. The CDR3 loop spans 15 amino acids. CDR3 amino acids: CASSLLGDGAPAQHF. The CDR3 DNA reads TGTGCCAGCAGTTTATTAGGGGACGGGGCCCCGGCCCAGCATTTT.

This chain joins TRBV29-1 and TRBJ1-1; a possible D gene is TRBD1 (5 bases). Germline V gene data show CDR1 as SQVTM and CDR2 as ANQGSEA. Between the trimmed V and J ends, which lost 7 bases and 2 bases, there was a span of 17 bases. The CDR3 totals 14 residues. In nucleotides, the CDR3 is TGCAGCGGGACCCCGGGGGGAAGTAACACTGAAGCTTTCTTT. This translates into CSGTPGGSNTEAFF.

The V gene is TRBV11-3, the J gene TRBJ2-7, with 11 bases matching TRBD2. This CDR3 is 14 amino acids long. Trimming took 5 bases from V and 7 from J; bases not matched to a gene: 7. Germline assignment: CDR1 SGHNT and CDR2 YENEEA. The CDR3 loop is CASSQGASGGEQYF. CDR3 nucleotides: TGTGCCAGCAGCCAAGGCGCTAGCGGGGGGGAGCAGTACTTC. The full variable domain, rest sourced from reference TRBV11-3 and TRBJ2-7, is EAGVVQSPRYKIIEKKQPVAFWCNPISGHNTLYWYLQNLGQGPELLIRYENEEAVDDSQLPKDRFSAERLKGVDSTLKIQPAELGDSAVYLCASSQGASGGEQYFGPGTRLTVT.

The chain couples TRBV5-8 to TRBJ2-1; D gene unclear. The V end was cut by 6 bases, the J end by 10 bases, with 17 bases between. The CDR3 has 13 residues. CDR1 and CDR2 from the germline V gene are SGHTS and YDEGEE. The CDR3 nucleotides are TGTGCCAGCACCCTAGATAGGCATCGGGAGCAGTTCTTC. This sequence encodes CASTLDRHREQFF.

Concerning this clone: One junction end does not reproduce the germline sequence, and a read error may be involved. V gene TRBV2 combines with J gene TRBJ2-7; the D is unclear. Germline-derived CDR1 and CDR2 are SNHLY and FYNNEI. CDR3 length: 11 amino acids. The CDR3 DNA reads as TGTGCCAGCAGTGTATCGTACGGGCAGTACTTC. It specifies CASSVSYGQYF.

The rearrangement uses TRBV19 and TRBJ2-1; the D gene is possibly TRBD2 (5 bases). CDR3 length equals 16 residues. Trimming took 0 bases from V and 0 from J, leaving 9 bases between them. The germline CDR1 and CDR2 sequences are LNHDA and SQIVND (reference sequence). The CDR3, as DNA: TGTGCCAGTAGTATAGAGCGGGCCAGCTCCTACAATGAGCAGTTCTTC. This gives the protein CASSIERASSYNEQFF.

As for this clone: Its ends do not fully match the called genes, so a read error is possible. V gene TRBV5-6 combines with J gene TRBJ2-1; D is possibly TRBD1 or TRBD2 (5 bases each). This CDR3 spans 13 amino acids. Germline V gene lookup returns CDR1 SGHDT and CDR2 YYEEEE. The CDR3 sequence: CAGSLGPYNEQFF. Written as DNA, the CDR3 is TGTGCCGGCAGCCTGGGACCCTACAATGAGCAGTTCTTC. Full variable domain (outside the CDR3, taken from reference TRBV5-6 and TRBJ2-1): DAGVTQSPTHLIKTRGQQVTLRCSPKSGHDTVSWYQQALGQGPQFIFQYYEEEERQRGNFPDRFSGHQFPNYSSELNVNALLLGDSALYLCAGSLGPYNEQFFGPGTRLTVL.

The rearrangement links TRBV28 to TRBJ1-5; tentatively, D is TRBD1 (6 bases). Germline CDR1 is MDHEN and CDR2 is SYDVKM. The CDR3 is 16 residues long. The V end was cut by 5 bases, the J end by 0 bases, with 14 bases between. The CDR3 nucleotides read TGTGCCAGCAGTCCGGGGGGCAGGGATAGCAATCAGCCCCAGCATTTT. Translation: CASSPGGRDSNQPQHF.

The chain links TRBV19 to TRBJ2-6; D uncertain. Germline CDR1 reads LNHDA; CDR2 reads SQIVND (reference sequence). The CDR3 length is 20 residues. V was cut by 5 bases and J by 0 bases, with 23 bases left in between. The DNA for the CDR3 is TGTGCCAGTAGTTCTTCCGATCCCGGACGTGGCATCTCTGGGGCCAACGTCCTGACTTTC. Encoded protein: CASSSSDPGRGISGANVLTF. Full variable domain (outside the CDR3, taken from reference TRBV19 and TRBJ2-6): DGGITQSPKYLFRKEGQNVTLSCEQNLNHDAMYWYRQDPGQGLRLIYYSQIVNDFQKGDIAEGYSVSREKKESFPLTVTSAQKNPTAFYLCASSSSDPGRGISGANVLTFGAGSRLTVL.

This clone was found a few times. The chain uses TRBV9 and TRBJ2-1; 7 nucleotides align to TRBD2. Trimming took 0 bases from V and 7 from J; bases not matched to a gene: 10. Germline CDR1 SGDLS, CDR2 YYNGEE. The CDR3 is made up of 16 amino acids. The CDR3 DNA sequence: TGTGCCAGCAGCGTAGTCCTGAGGGAGGGCAAAAATGAGCAGTTCTTC. Amino acid sequence: CASSVVLREGKNEQFF.

The CDR3: CASAPGTRDGPQHF. The DNA for the CDR3 is TGTGCCAGCGCGCCCGGGACACGGGATGGGCCCCAGCATTTT. The chain links TRBV18 to TRBJ1-5, with D maybe TRBD1 (6 bases). The CDR3 has 14 residues. Germline V CDR1 and CDR2: KGHSH, LQKENI. The germline V and J ends were trimmed by 8 bases and 9 bases, with 20 bases remaining between them.

The rearrangement joins TRBV2 to TRBJ2-1; 13 bases align to TRBD2. The CDR3 has 16 amino acids. CDR1 SNHLY and CDR2 FYNNEI come from the germline V gene. V was pared by 6 bases and J by 8 bases, with 10 bases of the junction left unmatched. In DNA form, the CDR3 reads TGTGCCAGCAGCTCAAGGACTAGCGGGAGATTGTATGAGCAGTTCTTC. Translating it yields CASSSRTSGRLYEQFF.

This clone was recorded only once. J is TRBJ2-7 and V is TRBV5-1; 10 nucleotides agree with TRBD2. CDR3 length: 14 amino acids. V lost 5 bases and J lost 1; bases outside the gene matches: 3. Germline loops: CDR1 SGHRS, CDR2 YFSETQ. The CDR3 DNA is TGCGCCAGCAGACTAGCGGGGACTTCCTACGAGCAGTACTTC. Translation: CASRLAGTSYEQYF.

V is TRBV9 and J is TRBJ2-3, with D perhaps matching TRBD1 (5 bases). The V end was cut by 0 bases, the J end by 4 bases, with 12 bases between. This CDR3 has 15 amino acids. Germline V lookup: CDR1 SGDLS, CDR2 YYNGEE. The CDR3 here is CASSVGGREADTQYF. In DNA, the CDR3 is TGTGCCAGCAGCGTAGGGGGCAGAGAGGCAGATACGCAGTATTTT.

The V call is TRBV29-1, the J call TRBJ2-1, with D perhaps TRBD1 (6 bases). Between the trimmed V and J ends, which lost 7 bases and 1 base, there was a span of 11 bases. This CDR3 has 13 amino acids. Germline CDR1 SQVTM, CDR2 ANQGSEA. This chain's CDR3 is CSEIGQSYNEQFF. The CDR3 DNA reads TGCAGCGAAATCGGACAGTCCTACAATGAGCAGTTCTTC.

The gene calls are TRBV5-4 and TRBJ2-7; the D gene could be TRBD1 or TRBD2 (7 bases each). Trimming pared 4 bases from V and 2 bases from J, leaving 19 bases between. Germline V gene sequence: CDR1 SGHNT, CDR2 YYREEE (reference sequence). There are 16 residues in the CDR3. The CDR3: CASSQDATGRAYEQYF. In DNA form, the CDR3 reads TGTGCCAGCAGCCAAGATGCGACAGGGAGGGCCTACGAGCAGTACTTC.

The J gene is TRBJ1-2, the V gene TRBV6-6, with D possibly TRBD1 on 5 matching bases. The length of the CDR3 is 13 residues. V was clipped by 6 bases and J by 4 bases, with 12 bases between them. Germline V gene data show CDR1 as MNHNY and CDR2 as SVGAGI (reference sequence). The CDR3 DNA sequence: TGTGCCAGCAGCCCACGGGGGTTCTATGGCTACACCTTC. Its translation: CASSPRGFYGYTF.

The rearrangement links TRBV9 to TRBJ2-3, with 11 bases lining up with TRBD2. From germline, CDR1 is SGDLS and CDR2 YYNGEE. J gave up 6 bases and V 2 bases, and 5 bases lay outside the gene matches. This CDR3 comprises 15 residues. The CDR3 DNA follows: TGTGCCAGCAGCGTTCTAGCGGGAGGTGGGGATACGCAGTATTTT. Protein product: CASSVLAGGGDTQYF.

The CDR3 bases are TGTGCCAGCAGTTTATCCGGGACAGTGTTTCAGCCCCAGCATTTT. It translates to CASSLSGTVFQPQHF. The chain carries TRBV28 and TRBJ1-5; 7 bases fit TRBD1. CDR1 MDHEN and CDR2 SYDVKM come from the germline V gene. This CDR3 has 15 amino acids. Trimming cost V 1 base and J 6 bases; bases outside gene matches: 6.

V gene TRBV4-1 combines with J gene TRBJ2-7, with D perhaps TRBD2 (5 bases). CDR1 is MGHRA, CDR2 YSYEKL, per germline. Deletions cut 0 bases from V and 3 bases from J, with 9 bases between. The CDR3 extends over 14 amino acids. The CDR3 reads CASSQDEGLYEQYF. The CDR3 DNA follows: TGCGCCAGCAGCCAAGACGAGGGTCTCTACGAGCAGTACTTC.

Only one count was recorded for this clone. V is TRBV7-2 and J is TRBJ1-3; D is unresolved. V gave up 1 base and J gave up 2 bases, with 6 bases separating them. The CDR3 spans 14 residues. Germline CDR1 reads SGHTA; CDR2 reads FQGNSA. The CDR3 nucleotides read TGTGCCAGCAGCTTAGACCTCACTGGAAACACCATATATTTT. This sequence encodes CASSLDLTGNTIYF.